The 10 T cell receptor beta chains in this list originate from one sample, sequenced in a study of OX40 agonist ivuxolimab in advanced cancers. Profiled with immunoSEQ multiplex PCR; TCRdb holds only in-frame clones, not every one. The profile shows 40,000 to 45,000 clones, about 88% of them singletons. The material was CD4+ or CD8+ T cells sorted from blood, obtained in a trial of the OX40 agonist ivuxolimab. These receptor sequences come from an adult with an advanced solid tumor such as melanoma, head and neck, liver or kidney cancer.

The chain has TRBV12-5 and TRBJ1-3, with a weak D call TRBD1 (6 bases). V was shortened by 0 bases and J by 0 bases, with 12 bases between the two germline ends. CDR1 is LGHNT, CDR2 FRNRAP, per germline. The CDR3 runs to 17 residues. CDR3 in amino acids: CASGLVSRGVSGNTIYF. As DNA, the CDR3 is TGTGCTAGTGGTTTGGTAAGCAGGGGTGTCTCTGGAAACACCATATATTTT.

This chain joins TRBV28 and TRBJ2-6; D is uncertain. This CDR3 has 14 residues. Trimming pared 3 bases from V and 5 bases from J, leaving 8 bases between. Germline-derived CDR1 and CDR2 are MDHEN and SYDVKM. The CDR3 nucleotides read TGTGCCAGCAGTTTGGCTGGGAGGGCCAACGTCCTGACTTTC. Translated: CASSLAGRANVLTF.

The gene calls are TRBV7-3 and TRBJ2-2; 10 bases match TRBD1. This CDR3 contains 15 residues. In germline, CDR1 is SGHTA, CDR2 FQGTGA. V trimming: 1 base; J trimming: 5 bases; junction bases outside the gene matches: 1. The CDR3 reads CASSLRGQGTGELFF. DNA for the CDR3: TGTGCCAGCAGCTTAAGGGGACAGGGGACCGGGGAGCTGTTTTTT.

This clone appeared a few times. The chain employs TRBV18 and TRBJ1-3, with D unclear. The V and J ends lost 3 bases and 0 bases respectively, with 9 bases between them. The CDR3 loop spans 15 amino acids. Germline loops: CDR1 KGHSH, CDR2 LQKENI. The CDR3 here is CASSPPSNSGNTIYF. The CDR3 bases are TGTGCCAGCTCACCTCCCAGTAACTCTGGAAACACCATATATTTT.

This sequence joins TRBV5-1 and TRBJ2-5; tentatively, D is TRBD1 or TRBD2 (5 bases each). V lost 0 bases, J lost 5 bases, and 17 bases lay in between. Germline loops: CDR1 SGHRS, CDR2 YFSETQ. This CDR3 has 16 amino acids. For the CDR3, the DNA is TGCGCCAGCAGCTTGGAGGTGCGAGGGCCAGGGGAGACCCAGTACTTC. This encodes CASSLEVRGPGETQYF.

The chain uses TRBV4-1 and TRBJ2-1; 11 bases fit TRBD2. This CDR3 has 16 amino acids. V trimming: 7 bases; J trimming: 5 bases; junction bases outside the gene matches: 10. Germline CDR1 and CDR2: MGHRA and YSYEKL. CDR3 nucleotides: TGCGCCAGCACGTCACTAGCGGGAGTTATTGACAATGAGCAGTTCTTC. This codes for CASTSLAGVIDNEQFF.

The chain joins TRBV29-1 to TRBJ2-6; TRBD1 is a possible D gene (6 bases). Germline V gives CDR1 SQVTM, CDR2 ANQGSEA. V was pared by 6 bases and J by 0 bases, with 21 bases between. This CDR3 comprises 18 residues. For the CDR3, the DNA is TGCAGCGTGGTGTGGAACCAGGACAGCCGCTCTGGGGCCAACGTCCTGACTTTC. Protein: CSVVWNQDSRSGANVLTF.

The chain links TRBV7-2 to TRBJ1-6; possibly TRBD1 for D (6 bases). Germline assignment: CDR1 SGHTA and CDR2 FQGNSA. V lost 1 base, J lost 10 bases, and 11 bases lay in between. CDR3 length: 14 amino acids. The CDR3 DNA reads TGTGCCAGCAGCTTAGTACAGGGCCAATCACCCCTCCACTTT. This codes for CASSLVQGQSPLHF.

This clone has only a few counts. The chain has TRBV5-1 and TRBJ2-7; no reliable D call. V was clipped by 1 base and J by 0 bases, with 11 bases between them. The CDR3 contains 15 residues. Germline V CDR1 and CDR2: SGHRS, YFSETQ. The CDR3 region has the DNA TGCGCCAGCAGCTTGTCGGCCAGCAGCTCCTACGAGCAGTACTTC. It is translated as CASSLSASSSYEQYF.

The chain's CDR3 is CASSSPPMNTEAFF. The DNA for the CDR3 is TGTGCCAGCAGTTCCCCTCCAATGAACACTGAAGCTTTCTTT. This sequence joins TRBV6-5 and TRBJ1-1; unclear D gene. The CDR3 extends over 14 amino acids. Germline V lookup: CDR1 MNHEY, CDR2 SVGAGI. V lost 4 bases, J lost 0 bases, and 9 bases lay in between.